This TCR beta chain is drawn from a study of blood T cell repertoires in COVID-19. Profiling relied on immunoSEQ multiplex PCR, and the TCRdb table lists in-frame clones only, not all of them. The sample lists 35,000 to 45,000 clones; around 84% were seen once. The CDR3 runs 14 residues. The trim removed 7 bases at V and 2 bases at J, leaving 8 bases unmatched. Germline V CDR1 and CDR2: MDHEN, SYDVKM. The specimen sequenced was peripheral blood. This TCR derives from a woman between 65 and 79 years old in a cohort sampled during active COVID-19. This chain joins TRBV28 and TRBJ2-7; 7 positions agree with TRBD2. CDR3 region: CASIQGLGTYEQYF. In nucleotides, the CDR3 is TGTGCCAGCATACAAGGACTAGGGACCTACGAGCAGTACTTC.